This entry is about one T cell receptor beta chain. The antigen is unknown. Brentuximab vedotin exposure varied, and every patient relapsed after autologous stem cell transplantation. Complete response, partial response or progressive disease was recorded as best response. This specimen comes from a study of PD-1 blockade in classical Hodgkin lymphoma. On the study more broadly: Intravenous infusions of nivolumab 3 mg/kg reached patients every 2 weeks.

General study points: At baseline, newly diagnosed patients reportedly showed less TCR diversity than healthy donors. Baseline diversity resembling that of newly diagnosed patients was seen in complete responders.

This CDR3 is built from 15 residues. The ends were cut back, 7 bases at V and 1 base at J, with 14 bases in the middle. CDR1 is MNHEY and CDR2 is SMNVEV in the germline V gene (reference sequence). Sequencing used immunoSEQ multiplex PCR; TCRdb keeps in-frame clones, though not all of them. The sample has 55,000 to 75,000 clones; about 93% are singletons. The chain recombines TRBV27 with TRBJ1-5, with D hard to call. The sequence came from a human donor with classical Hodgkin lymphoma. The sample in question was peripheral blood mononuclear cells (PBMCs), obtained at baseline. The CDR3 reads CASKPQRISNQPQHF. CDR3 coding DNA: TGTGCCAGCAAACCCCAGCGGATCAGCAATCAGCCCCAGCATTTT.